The 21 T cell receptor beta chains below all came from one sample that was sequenced in a study of cytomegalovirus exposure and HLA in healthy donors. The PCR was carried out with 60 Vbeta primers and 13 Jbeta primers. Assay used: immunoSEQ multiplex PCR; TCRdb lists only in-frame clones, some missing. The record lists 70,000 to 100,000 clones, of which the ten most abundant hold 5% to 6.5%. The sample consisted of PBMCs. Receptors were obtained from a girl aged 10-17 years in good health and CMV-seropositive.

The CDR3 is CASTWTGRQPQHF. The DNA of the CDR3 is TGTGCCAGCACCTGGACAGGCCGACAGCCCCAGCATTTT. The J gene is TRBJ1-5, the V gene TRBV9; 7 nucleotides agree with TRBD1. V was pared by 6 bases and J by 7 bases, with 7 bases of the junction left unmatched. The CDR3 extends over 13 amino acids. Germline CDR1 reads SGDLS; CDR2 reads YYNGEE.

The rearrangement uses TRBV4-3 and TRBJ2-2, with D possibly being TRBD1 (6 bases). Trimming left V 0 bases short and J 3 bases short, with 11 bases between. The CDR3 sequence is 16 residues long. CDR1 LGHNA and CDR2 YSLEER come from the germline V gene. Here the CDR3 reads CASSQDPPGDTGELFF. CDR3 in DNA: TGCGCCAGCAGCCAAGACCCCCCAGGGGACACCGGGGAGCTGTTTTTT.

V is TRBV7-6 and J is TRBJ2-2; 10 positions match TRBD2. Germline V gene lookup returns CDR1 SGHVS and CDR2 FNYEAQ. CDR3 size: 16 residues. J was trimmed by 4 bases and V by 3 bases; bases with no gene match: 5. The CDR3 sequence is CASSFVAGGLTGELFF. The CDR3, as DNA: TGTGCCAGCAGCTTCGTAGCGGGGGGACTCACCGGGGAGCTGTTTTTT.

The genes are TRBV5-4 and TRBJ2-3; D unclear. The CDR3 is made up of 14 amino acids. V was trimmed by 0 bases and J by 3 bases, leaving 8 bases between them. CDR1 and CDR2 from the germline V gene are SGHNT and YYREEE (reference sequence). CDR3 sequence reads: CASSLGDPTDTQYF. Written as DNA, the CDR3 is TGTGCCAGCAGCTTGGGCGATCCTACAGATACGCAGTATTTT.

This chain links TRBV30 with TRBJ1-4; the D is unclear. The CDR3 totals 13 residues. Germline V lookup: CDR1 GTSNPN, CDR2 SVGIG (reference sequence). Trimming took 5 bases from V and 4 from J, leaving 11 bases between them. The CDR3 DNA is TGTGCCTGGGAGGAAAGCTTTAATGAAAAACTGTTTTTT. This translates into CAWEESFNEKLFF.

V is TRBV6-5 and J is TRBJ1-1; TRBD1 is a possible D gene (6 bases). The CDR3 is 12 residues long. Per the germline V gene, CDR1 is MNHEY and CDR2 is SVGAGI. The V end was cut by 6 bases, the J end by 6 bases, with 11 bases between. Here the CDR3 DNA reads TGTGCCAGCAGCCACAGGGAAGCTGAAGCTTTCTTT. This codes for CASSHREAEAFF.

This chain connects TRBV25-1 to TRBJ2-2, with D perhaps matching TRBD1 (7 bases). Germline V gene sequence: CDR1 MGHDK, CDR2 SYGVNS. The CDR3 runs 17 residues. The V and J ends lost 7 bases and 1 base respectively, with 19 bases between them. DNA for the CDR3: TGTGCCAGCATGGAAAAGACAGGGAGGTTGAACACCGGGGAGCTGTTTTTT. Translating gives CASMEKTGRLNTGELFF.

This sequence joins TRBV13 and TRBJ1-2; D remains unclear. Trimming pared 2 bases from V and 6 bases from J, leaving 7 bases between. The CDR3 length is 12 residues. From germline, CDR1 is PRHDT and CDR2 FYEKMQ (reference sequence). The CDR3 bases are TGTGCCAGCAGCTTACAAAATGATGGCTACACCTTC. Its protein product is CASSLQNDGYTF.

This chain uses TRBV6-5 with TRBJ1-2; no clear D. In germline, CDR1 is MNHEY, CDR2 SVGAGI. Trimming removed 5 bases at V and 2 bases at J, with 9 bases between. CDR3 size: 13 residues. CDR3 sequence reads: CASSPGMNYGYTF. As DNA, the CDR3 is TGTGCCAGCAGTCCGGGGATGAACTATGGCTACACCTTC.

J is TRBJ1-2 and V is TRBV4-1; a weak D match, TRBD1 (5 bases). Germline V gene data show CDR1 as MGHRA and CDR2 as YSYEKL. The CDR3 is made up of 18 amino acids. The V end was cut by 0 bases, the J end by 2 bases, with 19 bases between. Here the CDR3 DNA reads TGCGCCAGCAGCCAAGATTGGGCAGGGATGGGATTGAACTATGGCTACACCTTC. Protein product: CASSQDWAGMGLNYGYTF.

V usage is TRBV6-6 and J usage is TRBJ2-1, with 8 bases that match TRBD1. V shed 1 base and J 3 bases; nucleotides not matched to a gene: 2. The germline V gene encodes CDR1 MNHNY and CDR2 SVGAGI (reference sequence). The CDR3 loop spans 15 amino acids. The CDR3 reads CASSYYGQGYNEQFF. In DNA form, the CDR3 reads TGTGCCAGCAGTTACTACGGACAGGGCTACAATGAGCAGTTCTTC.

V usage is TRBV7-2 and J usage is TRBJ2-7, with 7 nucleotides matching TRBD1. In germline, CDR1 is SGHTA, CDR2 FQGNSA. The trim removed 4 bases at V and 3 bases at J, leaving 6 bases unmatched. This CDR3 spans 14 amino acids. The DNA for the CDR3 is TGTGCCAGCAGCTCGGGACAGCGCCACTACGAGCAGTACTTC. This encodes CASSSGQRHYEQYF.

This chain connects TRBV29-1 to TRBJ2-7, with D possibly TRBD2 on 6 matching bases. Trimming stripped 6 bases from V and 5 bases from J, with 23 bases between. This CDR3 has 15 amino acids. From germline, CDR1 is SQVTM and CDR2 ANQGSEA. CDR3 nucleotide sequence: TGCAGCGTCGACCCTGCAGGGCGGGGTTCCAACGAGCAGTACTTC. Its translation: CSVDPAGRGSNEQYF.

The V and J genes are TRBV7-3 and TRBJ1-1; D not resolved. Germline V lookup: CDR1 SGHTA, CDR2 FQGTGA. CDR3 length: 13 amino acids. V lost 2 bases to trimming and J lost 1 base, with 5 bases between them. The DNA of the CDR3 is TGTGCCAGCAGCTTACAGAAGAACACTGAAGCTTTCTTT. Amino acid sequence: CASSLQKNTEAFF.

CDR3 DNA sequence: TGTGCCAGTAGTATAGATTTCGGAGGACAGGGAGGTCAGCCCCAGCATTTT. It is translated as CASSIDFGGQGGQPQHF. The chain links TRBV19 to TRBJ1-5; 8 bases fit TRBD1. V gave up 0 bases and J gave up 6 bases; unmatched junction bases: 10. Germline assignment: CDR1 LNHDA and CDR2 SQIVND (reference sequence). The CDR3 loop spans 17 amino acids.

About this clone itself: Other DNA sequences within the sample encode an identical CDR3. The CDR3 loop is CSVEAGGQGWQTQYF. The DNA of the CDR3 is TGCAGCGTTGAAGCGGGCGGACAGGGGTGGCAGACCCAGTACTTC. The V gene is TRBV29-1, the J gene TRBJ2-5; 9 nucleotides align to TRBD1. The length of the CDR3 is 15 residues. Germline trimming cut 1 base from V and 6 bases from J; bases unmatched to any gene: 9. The germline V gene encodes CDR1 SQVTM and CDR2 ANQGSEA.

V gene TRBV13 combines with J gene TRBJ2-3; D is possibly TRBD1 (6 bases). The CDR3 has 16 residues. Germline V gene lookup returns CDR1 PRHDT and CDR2 FYEKMQ (reference sequence). Trimming cost V 7 bases and J 0 bases, with 17 bases left between them. In DNA, the CDR3 is TGTGCCAGCACCCAGGGGTCAGGGGCTAGCACAGATACGCAGTATTTT. It translates to CASTQGSGASTDTQYF.

The rearrangement uses TRBV9 and TRBJ1-4; D is perhaps TRBD1 (5 bases). Per germline, CDR1 SGDLS and CDR2 YYNGEE. CDR3 length equals 14 residues. V shed 0 bases and J shed 2 bases, with 5 bases lying between them. CDR3 loop: CASSVGQTNEKLFF. The CDR3 coding sequence is TGTGCCAGCAGCGTAGGACAGACTAATGAAAAACTGTTTTTT.

The chain combines TRBV30 with TRBJ2-1; 11 positions match TRBD2. Trimming cost V 3 bases and J 4 bases; bases outside gene matches: 2. This CDR3 contains 14 residues. CDR1 is GTSNPN, CDR2 SVGIG, per germline (reference sequence). The CDR3 sequence is CAWSPSGGYNEQFF. The CDR3 region has the DNA TGTGCCTGGAGCCCTAGCGGGGGGTACAATGAGCAGTTCTTC.

The V gene is TRBV15, the J gene TRBJ1-5, with D perhaps matching TRBD1 (5 bases). Germline assignment: CDR1 LNHNV and CDR2 YYDKDF (reference sequence). Trimming cost V 3 bases and J 1 base, with 7 bases left between them. The CDR3 runs 14 residues. CDR3 residues: CATSSDSSNQPQHF. The CDR3 nucleotides read TGTGCCACCAGCAGTGACAGCAGCAATCAGCCCCAGCATTTT.

The J gene is TRBJ2-6, the V gene TRBV7-9; 10 bases align to TRBD1. This CDR3 spans 16 amino acids. The V segment lost 6 bases and the J segment 0 bases; nucleotides outside the gene matches: 2. Germline V gives CDR1 SEHNR, CDR2 FQNEAQ (reference sequence). DNA for the CDR3: TGTGCCAGCAGGGGGACAGGGGACTCTGGGGCCAACGTCCTGACTTTC. Translating gives CASRGTGDSGANVLTF.